The 8 T cell receptor beta chains reported below all come from one sample, sequenced in a study of blood T cell repertoires in COVID-19 (TCRdb year 2020). The protocol used for the library was the immunoSEQ multiplex PCR assay. Imported from immuneACCESS, the table was reduced by TCRdb to in-frame sequences with V and J called. These copies leave out some clones; in studies compared against another copy, an unresolved V gene accounts for under half, and the cause of the remainder is not known. The sample table contains a few hundred thousand clones; only one count was recorded for approximately 86% of them. Roughly 4.9% of the sample comes from the top ten. The source material was peripheral blood. The receptors derive from a woman between 55 and 75 years old with COVID-19, enrolled during active disease.

The rearrangement uses TRBV6-2 or TRBV6-3 and TRBJ1-5; 7 bases map to TRBD1. Trimming at V came to 1 base and at J to 4 bases, leaving 13 bases not matched to a gene. The CDR3 has 18 amino acids. Germline CDR1 MNHEY, CDR2 SVGEGT. The CDR3 sequence is CASSYLHGAGTENQPQHF. The CDR3 DNA reads TGTGCCAGCAGTTACTTACACGGTGCCGGGACAGAGAATCAGCCCCAGCATTTT.

A few counts support this clone. The gene calls are TRBV4-3 and TRBJ1-1; the D gene is possibly TRBD1 (5 bases). Germline V lookup: CDR1 LGHNA, CDR2 YSLEER. CDR3 length: 14 amino acids. Trimming shortened V by 6 bases and J by 11 bases, and 22 bases separated the two germline ends. CDR3 region: CASRSQGTYQKAFF. CDR3 DNA: TGCGCCAGCAGGAGTCAGGGTACCTATCAGAAGGCTTTCTTT.

This clone has only a few counts. This sample includes further DNA sequences coding for the same CDR3. This chain joins TRBV6-6 and TRBJ1-3; D is unclear. CDR1 and CDR2 (germline): MNHNY, SVGAGI (reference sequence). Deletions cut 5 bases from V and 9 bases from J, with 8 bases between. The CDR3 runs to 11 residues. As DNA, the CDR3 is TGTGCCAGCAGTCCTCATAGCACCATATATTTT. This translates into CASSPHSTIYF.

The V gene is TRBV30, the J gene TRBJ2-6, with D hard to call. V was cut by 0 bases and J by 2 bases, with 8 bases left in between. Germline CDR1 reads GTSNPN; CDR2 reads SVGIG (reference sequence). This CDR3 region has 15 residues. CDR3 residues: CAWSVEAPGANVLTF. The CDR3 DNA follows: TGTGCCTGGAGTGTAGAGGCCCCTGGGGCCAACGTCCTGACTTTC. The whole variable domain, filled in from reference TRBV30 and TRBJ2-6, reads SQTIHQWPATLVQPVGSPLSLECTVEGTSNPNLYWYRQAAGRGLQLLFYSVGIGQISSEVPQNLSASRPQDRQFILSSKKLLLSDSGFYLCAWSVEAPGANVLTFGAGSRLTVL.

This chain joins TRBV27 and TRBJ2-1; 7 positions match TRBD2. The CDR3 runs to 14 residues. V lost 3 bases and J lost 5; bases outside the gene matches: 4. CDR1 and CDR2 (germline): MNHEY, SMNVEV (reference sequence). CDR3 amino acids: CASSFLRENNEQFF. The DNA for the CDR3 is TGTGCCAGCAGTTTCTTGCGGGAGAACAATGAGCAGTTCTTC.

The chain carries TRBV2 and TRBJ1-5; D is unclear. The V gene lost 4 bases and the J gene lost 1 base, with 11 bases spanning the gap. The CDR3 spans 15 residues. Per the germline V gene, CDR1 is SNHLY and CDR2 is FYNNEI. This CDR3 is CASSVEQMSNQPQHF. The CDR3 DNA follows: TGTGCCAGCAGTGTCGAACAGATGAGCAATCAGCCCCAGCATTTT. The full variable domain, rest sourced from reference TRBV2 and TRBJ1-5, is EPEVTQTPSHQVTQMGQEVILRCVPISNHLYFYWYRQILGQKVEFLVSFYNNEISEKSEIFDDQFSVERPDGSNFTLKIRSTKLEDSAMYFCASSVEQMSNQPQHFGDGTRLSIL.

This clone occurred once. This sequence joins TRBV28 and TRBJ2-1; the match to TRBD2 covers 9 bases. Germline V gene sequence: CDR1 MDHEN, CDR2 SYDVKM. The V gene end was trimmed by 6 bases and the J gene end by 2 bases; junction bases not matched to a gene: 5. CDR3 length: 15 amino acids. The CDR3 is CASRSQREAYNEQFF. The CDR3 DNA reads as TGTGCCAGCAGGTCTCAGCGGGAGGCCTACAATGAGCAGTTCTTC. Based on the CDR3 plus reference TRBV28 and TRBJ2-1, the full variable domain is DVKVTQSSRYLVKRTGEKVFLECVQDMDHENMFWYRQDPGLGLRLIYFSYDVKMKEKGDIPEGYSVSREKKERFSLILESASTNQTSMYLCASRSQREAYNEQFFGPGTRLTVL.

This sequence joins TRBV28 and TRBJ2-5; D may be TRBD2 (6 bases). From germline, CDR1 is MDHEN and CDR2 SYDVKM. V gave up 6 bases and J gave up 4 bases, with 15 bases separating them. There are 14 residues in the CDR3. The CDR3 DNA reads TGTGCCAGCAGACCCCCCTTCGGGGGAGAGACCCAGTACTTC. The encoded protein is CASRPPFGGETQYF.